Listed here is a single T cell receptor (beta chain). Its antigen is unknown. This record belongs to a study of CD8+ T cells in alopecia areata. Study results and limitations: Sharing of TCR sequences between patients (possibly for HLA-related reasons) was less clear than in mice.

Reverse transcribed after extraction, RNA yielded cDNA as the sequencing template. The assay was immunoSEQ multiplex PCR, and TCRdb's table has in-frame clones only and misses some. Found here are hundreds of thousands of clones, 67% of them singletons; the top ten hold around 1.2%. This CDR3 has 13 amino acids. Germline assignment: CDR1 MRHNA and CDR2 SNTAGT. The junction had 1 base not matched to a gene; V was cut back by 4 bases and J by 3 bases. The V gene is TRBV6-4, the J gene TRBJ1-2; TRBD1 matches 8 bases. The receptor's source is a human donor with alopecia areata. The material sequenced was CD4+ T cells sorted from blood, taken at week 0. The CDR3 loop reads CASSATGDYGYTF. In nucleotides, the CDR3 is TGTGCCAGCAGTGCGACAGGGGACTATGGCTACACCTTC.